This T cell receptor (beta chain) was identified during a study of cytomegalovirus exposure and HLA in healthy donors. Study-wide background: The roughly 120 million unique TCR beta sequences, from around 200 million T cells, were found by an earlier analysis. Study-level results: Compared with the approximately 680-donor mean, an Asian-associated ancestry cluster reportedly had fewer N-insertions, according to a later analysis. Listed as cytomegalovirus-associated were 170 or so TCR beta chains.

With 60 Vbeta and 13 Jbeta primers, the PCR was carried out. The method was immunoSEQ multiplex PCR; TCRdb's version includes in-frame clones alone and lacks a portion of them. The sample contains roughly 140,000 clones, about three fifths of which appear only once. This clone was seen a few times. Its specificity is not known. Deletions cut 3 bases from V and 5 bases from J, with 15 bases between. Germline CDR1 SGHNT, CDR2 YYREEE (reference sequence). The CDR3 is made up of 14 amino acids. This TCR was recovered from a woman aged 25 to 39 in good health and CMV-seropositive. J is TRBJ2-7 and V is TRBV5-4; a possible D gene is TRBD2 (5 bases). The sample taken for sequencing was PBMCs. CDR3 in amino acids: CASSSPGLINEQYF. DNA of the CDR3: TGTGCCAGCAGCTCGCCGGGGTTGATCAACGAGCAGTACTTC.